This TCR beta chain was identified during a study of type 1 and type 2 diabetes patients. The PCR template was genomic DNA. A primer set of 30 forward and 13 reverse primers amplified the CDR3. From the multiplex PCR reads, TCRdb called clonotypes with MiXCR, one entry per CDR3 protein. This sample has 270,000 or so distinct CDR3 sequences, with more than 45% found just once. V gave up 0 bases and J gave up 6 bases, with 10 bases separating them. The CDR3 sequence is 14 residues long. CDR1 is SGHNT and CDR2 is YENEEA in the germline V gene. This chain uses TRBV11-3 with TRBJ2-3; D gene ambiguous. The sequenced material came from peripheral blood mononuclear cells (PBMCs). This clonotype originated in a young man with type 2 diabetes. CDR3 DNA: TGTGCCAGCAGCTTAGATCCCCAGCCCGATACGCAGTATTTT. Translating gives CASSLDPQPDTQYF.